This TCR beta chain was identified in a study of shared clonotypes between healthy human individuals. Overall study findings and caveats: What naive subsets generally showed was a larger estimated richness than memory subsets showed. Sorted-subset sequencing, rarefaction showed, was incomplete despite large depth.

As regards this clone: What it recognizes is unknown.

In the original workflow: ImmunoSEQ only sent back junction sequences with no quality scores, so filtering was done differently. Repertoires were generated with immunoSEQ multiplex PCR, while TCRdb's copy carries only in-frame clones and drops some. The D gene and trimming were derived from the DNA, and the V and J assignments and clone size from that table. Altogether millions of clones are present, approximately 94% being singletons, with the ten largest covering roughly 0.15%. Germline-derived CDR1 and CDR2 are SGHNT and YENEEA. The CDR3 runs to 14 residues. Trimming cost V 1 base and J 2 bases, with 8 bases left between them. From CD4+ cells came CD45RA+ naive and CD45RA-negative memory subsets.

Material: naive CD4+ T cells sorted from blood. The subset was: CD45RA+ positively selected. This sequence joins TRBV11-3 and TRBJ1-2; D is unresolved. The receptor comes from a young man in good health. DNA for the CDR3: TGTGCCAGCAGCTTAGCATCCTTGAACTATGGCTACACCTTC. Its translation: CASSLASLNYGYTF.